A selection of T cell receptor beta chains follows, all from one sample in a study of early T cells in non-severe SARS-CoV-2 infection. TCRdb recomputed calls from the 5' RACE reads with MiXCR, one row per CDR3 protein. Of fewer than 65,000 distinct CDR3 sequences listed, about 10% were seen once; the top ten hold about 4.3%. The sequenced sample consisted of whole blood. The origin of the receptors is an adult who was a healthcare worker with PCR-confirmed SARS-CoV-2 infection or an uninfected control (not recorded which). The conserved cysteine and the conserved F or W are not part of the CDR3 here.

J gene	V gene	CDR3 protein
TRBJ2-4	TRBV6-1	ASSEGLAKNIQY
TRBJ2-5	TRBV2	ASRQDQETQY
TRBJ2-2	TRBV19	ASSIIQGNTGELF
TRBJ2-7	TRBV30	ACSRGSYEQY
TRBJ2-2	TRBV19	ASSLWQWSGELF
TRBJ1-2	TRBV12-3/TRBV12-4	ASRMDGNYGYT
TRBJ1-2	TRBV7-3	ASSLAGEESYT
TRBJ2-6	TRBV6-1	ASGSDSGANVLT
TRBJ1-6	TRBV18	ASSPEGQGSPLH
TRBJ2-3	TRBV5-1	ASSATTHARPDTQY
TRBJ1-1	TRBV28	ASSYPTGSVTEAF
TRBJ2-3	TRBV5-1	ASSPGTAHTDTQY
TRBJ2-5	TRBV7-3	ASSLGGPSETQY
TRBJ1-5	TRBV5-1	ASSPTGGNSNQPQH
TRBJ2-4	TRBV4-3	ASSRSSGSPSIQY
TRBJ2-1	TRBV20-1	SARAREHEQF
TRBJ1-1	TRBV24-1	ATSDGGTNTEAF
TRBJ2-3	TRBV30	AWGAGGTDTQY
TRBJ1-1	TRBV4-1	ASSQDPVWNTEAF
TRBJ2-7	TRBV27	ASSLGTGSTHEQY
TRBJ2-3	TRBV3-1	ASSQAPSSGGADTQY
TRBJ1-5	TRBV20-1	SSTGGLNQPQH
TRBJ2-1	TRBV5-1	ASSSMTGDNEQF
TRBJ2-3	TRBV4-3	ASSQMTYQRSQY
TRBJ2-1	TRBV7-8	ASSLVSSGGRNEQF
TRBJ2-5	TRBV5-1	ASSPASGGSETQY
TRBJ2-1	TRBV9	ASSVYGRDEQF
TRBJ1-2	TRBV5-1	ASSLADGYGYT
TRBJ2-1	TRBV27	ASIAGTSGTYNEQF
TRBJ2-3	TRBV6-1	ASSARRGTDTQY
TRBJ2-5	TRBV11-2	ASSFAGAGETQY
TRBJ1-5	TRBV7-2	ASNLGNQPQH
TRBJ2-5	TRBV12-3/TRBV12-4	ASSLQGRGTQY
TRBJ2-7	TRBV29-1	SVLSLIYEQY
TRBJ2-3	TRBV12-3/TRBV12-4	AITYPSQDTQY
TRBJ2-5	TRBV11-2	ASSQSETQY
TRBJ1-1	TRBV2	ASREYTEAF
TRBJ2-3	TRBV25-1	ASSVTGGWADTQY
TRBJ2-1	TRBV4-1	ASSHGLRGSF
TRBJ1-6	TRBV20-1	SASMAGLRNSPLH
TRBJ2-3	TRBV28	ASSPVGDYTDTQY
TRBJ2-7	TRBV9	ASSVDGVEQY
TRBJ2-3	TRBV12-3/TRBV12-4	ASRQTSADTQY
TRBJ1-3	TRBV30	ATPRAELGNTIY
TRBJ1-1	TRBV6-2/TRBV6-3	ASSYEGLGTEAF
TRBJ1-1	TRBV29-1	SVVVLGSRNTEAF
TRBJ2-3	TRBV11-2	ASSLGSGLATDTQY
TRBJ1-1	TRBV5-1	ASNPGAEYTEAF
TRBJ1-1	TRBV7-7	ASSLSYDTEAF
TRBJ1-5	TRBV24-1	ATSEGGQGNQPQH
TRBJ2-7	TRBV10-3	AIRAGTGDYEQY
TRBJ2-2	TRBV11-2	ASRPITNTGELF
TRBJ2-1	TRBV5-1	ASSLQPGLYNEQF
TRBJ2-2	TRBV24-1	ATSDRKRTNTGELF
TRBJ2-7	TRBV29-1	SVTEGLSYEQY
TRBJ1-6	TRBV27	ASSFGGNSPLH
TRBJ2-4	TRBV7-6	ASSLAGWEDKNIQY
TRBJ2-7	TRBV12-3/TRBV12-4	ASSLSPSLVGPTYEQY
TRBJ1-4	TRBV12-3/TRBV12-4	ASSHTGGREKLF